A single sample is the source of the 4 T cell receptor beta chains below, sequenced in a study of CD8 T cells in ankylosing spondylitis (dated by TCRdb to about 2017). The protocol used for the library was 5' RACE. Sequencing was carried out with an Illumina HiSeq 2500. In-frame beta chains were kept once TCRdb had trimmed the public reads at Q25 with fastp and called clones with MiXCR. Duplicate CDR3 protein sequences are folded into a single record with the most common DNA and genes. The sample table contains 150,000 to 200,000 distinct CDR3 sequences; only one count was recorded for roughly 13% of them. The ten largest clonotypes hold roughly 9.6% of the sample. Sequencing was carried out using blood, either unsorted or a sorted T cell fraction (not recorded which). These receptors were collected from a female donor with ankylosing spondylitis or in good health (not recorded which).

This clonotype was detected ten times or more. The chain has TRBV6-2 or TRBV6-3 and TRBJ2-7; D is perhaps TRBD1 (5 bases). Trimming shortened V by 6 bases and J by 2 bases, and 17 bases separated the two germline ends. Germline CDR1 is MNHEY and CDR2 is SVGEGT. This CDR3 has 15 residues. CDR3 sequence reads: CASRPSRTPTYEQYF. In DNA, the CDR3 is TGTGCCAGCAGACCCTCCCGGACACCCACCTACGAGCAGTACTTC.

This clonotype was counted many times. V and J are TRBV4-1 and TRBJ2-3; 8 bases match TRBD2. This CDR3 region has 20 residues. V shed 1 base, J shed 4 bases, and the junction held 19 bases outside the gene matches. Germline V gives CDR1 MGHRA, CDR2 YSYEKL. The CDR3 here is CASSQADVFGAGGVPDTQYF. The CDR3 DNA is TGCGCCAGCAGCCAAGCCGACGTCTTCGGCGCGGGAGGAGTCCCAGATACGCAGTATTTT.

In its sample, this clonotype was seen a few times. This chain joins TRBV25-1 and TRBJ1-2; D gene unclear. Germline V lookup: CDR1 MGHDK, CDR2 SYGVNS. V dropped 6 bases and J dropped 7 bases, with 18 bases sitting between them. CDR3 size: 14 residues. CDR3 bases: TGTGCCAGCAGCGGCGGACTCTCACTGGGTGGCTACACCTTC. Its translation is CASSGGLSLGGYTF.

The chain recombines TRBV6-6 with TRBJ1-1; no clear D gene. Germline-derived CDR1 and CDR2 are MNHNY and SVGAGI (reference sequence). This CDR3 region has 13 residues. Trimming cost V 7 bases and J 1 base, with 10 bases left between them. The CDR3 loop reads CASMTPENTEAFF. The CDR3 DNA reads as TGTGCCAGCATGACACCGGAGAACACTGAAGCTTTCTTT.